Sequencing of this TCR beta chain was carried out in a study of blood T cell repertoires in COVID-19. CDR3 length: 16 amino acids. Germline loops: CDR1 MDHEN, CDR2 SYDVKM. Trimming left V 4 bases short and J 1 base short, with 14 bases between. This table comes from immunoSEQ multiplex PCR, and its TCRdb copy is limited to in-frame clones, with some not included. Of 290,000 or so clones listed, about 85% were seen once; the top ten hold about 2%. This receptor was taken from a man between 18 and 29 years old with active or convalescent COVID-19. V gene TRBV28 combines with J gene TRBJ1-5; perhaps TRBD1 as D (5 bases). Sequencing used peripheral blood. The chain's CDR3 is CASSSFQGGSNQPQHF. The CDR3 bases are TGTGCCAGCAGTTCATTTCAGGGAGGAAGCAATCAGCCCCAGCATTTT. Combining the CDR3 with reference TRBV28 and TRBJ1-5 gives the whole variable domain DVKVTQSSRYLVKRTGEKVFLECVQDMDHENMFWYRQDPGLGLRLIYFSYDVKMKEKGDIPEGYSVSREKKERFSLILESASTNQTSMYLCASSSFQGGSNQPQHFGDGTRLSIL.